The T cell receptor (beta chain) under discussion was sequenced for a study of cytomegalovirus exposure and HLA in healthy donors. Whole-study findings and limits: Overall, under 200 TCR beta chains were annotated as cytomegalovirus-associated. When presence/absence was analysed, sequencing depth was taken to be roughly uniform across donors. An analysis done earlier found most TCR beta V segments productive about 90% or about 30% of the time. Reportedly, cytomegalovirus status was diagnosed with high sensitivity and specificity.

In this sample, this clone turned up a few times. Its specificity is unknown. This CDR3 region has 14 residues. Between the trimmed V and J ends, which lost 6 bases and 3 bases, there was a span of 14 bases. Germline CDR1 reads MDHEN; CDR2 reads SYDVKM. With 60 Vbeta and 13 Jbeta primers, the PCR was carried out. Only in-frame clones appear in the TCRdb table, and some are missing; sequencing was by immunoSEQ multiplex PCR. The profile shows more than 140,000 clones, around 79% of them singletons. This sequence originates from a man aged 25-45 years in good health and CMV-seropositive. Sequenced input: PBMCs. The rearrangement joins TRBV28 to TRBJ1-2, with a weak D call TRBD1 (5 bases). The CDR3, as DNA: TGTGCCAGCAGCCGACAGAGAAGGGACTATGGCTACACCTTC. Translating gives CASSRQRRDYGYTF.